This T cell receptor beta chain was identified in a study of T cells after yellow fever vaccination. At the level of the study: Fractions containing few cells were prepared with SMART-Seq v4 Ultra Low Input. Points from the study as a whole: CD4 and CD8 compartments shared a small share of clonotypes.

This clonotype has more than one count but fewer than ten. What it binds is unknown. The study made its TCR cDNA through 5'RACE template switching. That step introduced a universal primer site along with UMIs. TCRdb used MiXCR to reprocess the 5' RACE reads, holding one entry per CDR3 protein. The data hold about 160,000 distinct CDR3 sequences, with around 7% observed a single time. With 3 bases removed from V and 4 bases from J, the gap between germline ends came to 10 bases. In germline, CDR1 is MNHEY, CDR2 SMNVEV (reference sequence). The CDR3 is made up of 15 amino acids. Sequenced here: CD4+ T cells sorted from PBMCs, sampled less than 6 days after the first yellow fever vaccination. This receptor was identified in a young man who received the YFV17D yellow fever vaccine. The rearrangement uses TRBV27 and TRBJ1-6, with D maybe TRBD1 (6 bases). CDR3 nucleotides: TGTGCCAGCAGTTTCACAGGGTCTTATAATTCACCCCTCCACTTT. This sequence encodes CASSFTGSYNSPLHF.